This T cell receptor (beta chain) was found in a study of Ad26.COV2.S vaccination and SARS-CoV-2 variants. Study overall: The donor was enrolled in the Ad26.COV2.S arm of the COV1001 trial.

As for treatment: some 19 received Ad26.COV2.S at low or high dose, single or two shots; five or six received placebo; per-sample allocation not given. Specimen acquisition occurred on day 63 following the initial vaccine or placebo injection. Immunization relied on an Ad26 vector, which expressed Wuhan-strain SARS-CoV-2 spike. Sequencing used immunoSEQ multiplex PCR; TCRdb keeps in-frame clones, though not all of them. The data show 300,000 to 400,000 clones, under 90% seen once. The CDR3 sequence is 15 residues long. Germline CDR1 is LNHDA and CDR2 is SQIVND (reference sequence). The ends were cut back, 1 base at V and 4 bases at J, with 10 bases in the middle.

The material was peripheral blood, obtained in a trial of Ad26.COV2.S vaccine versus placebo. The chain links TRBV19 to TRBJ2-2; D possibly corresponds to TRBD1 (5 bases). The receptor was isolated from a person aged 18-60 years who received the Ad26.COV2.S COVID-19 vaccine or a placebo. The CDR3 DNA follows: TGTGCCAGTAGTATAGTGGCAGGGCGCACCGGGGAGCTGTTTTTT. Protein sequence: CASSIVAGRTGELFF.